This entry is about one T cell receptor (beta chain). This clonotype was counted between two and nine times. This receptor's antigen is unknown. No base quality information exists; no much larger clone differs at one position. TCRdb names Illumina HiSeq 1500 as the instrument used. TCRdb redid the processing of the public reads, applying fastp at Q25 and MiXCR, and retained in-frame beta chains. Duplicate CDR3 protein sequences are folded into a single record with the most common DNA and genes. The table for this sample lists approximately 350,000 distinct CDR3 sequences; nearly 35% of them were counted only once. The ten most abundant clones make up approximately 13% of the sample. This sample stems from a study of T cell repertoires in cytomegalovirus infection (dated by TCRdb to about 2019). For context, the study as a whole: Recently identified HLA-C-restricted CMV epitopes, whose presentation resists viral immunomodulation, were targeted by peptide stimulations together with well-studied HLA-B-restricted epitopes. Donor HLA type was relevant to the analysis, as public TCR beta signatures indicated carriage of CMV infection together with the matching HLA type. What the work shows at the level of the full study, not this receptor alone: Cumulative frequency of public TCR beta family members discriminated carriers of CMV infection plus the relevant HLA type in this cohort and an independent 352-donor cohort. The ex vivo response was dominated by HLA-C-restricted CMV-specific TCR beta clonotypes, which also provided the single most frequent clonotype in two of eight donors.

Read against the paper, the sample's treatment or condition label means: in vitro stimulation with specific CMV peptide epitopes to enrich CMV-specific T cells. The sequence was obtained from a human donor in good health (CMV status not recorded). Some clones in this sample may be carry-over from other donors' samples. Sequences were derived from cultured PBMCs, sampled from culture after CMV antigen stimulation.

The DNA sequence follows: TGCGCCAGCAGTGAGCTACGGACTAGCGGACTATCGGGGGATACGCAGTATTTT. Its protein is CASSELRTSGLSGDTQYF. The sequence links TRBV10-2 to TRBJ2-3, with 10 junctional bases fitting TRBD2. Taken from cysteine to phenylalanine, the CDR3 has 18 residues. Only the CDR3 part of the read is kept: 54 bases, read in frame from the first base. Germline trimming amounts to 2 bases on V and 6 bases on J, with 14 as the count of junction bases outside the gene matches. CDR1 and CDR2 (WSHSY, SAAADI) derive from the germline V gene.